Below, one T cell receptor (beta chain) is given with its context. Its antigen specificity is not known. The record has no base qualities; no much larger clone is one base away. In total, roughly 670 healthy bone marrow donors made up the cohort. All cohort members were sampled while nominally healthy, although unrecorded immune exposures were likely present. The donor tested CMV seropositive, placing the donor among the 290 or so seropositive members of the cohort. A peripheral blood sample was provided by each donor, and peripheral blood mononuclear cells were used for TCR beta sequencing. Genomic DNA was extracted from the blood cell samples with the Qiagen DNeasy Blood Extraction Kit. The data were obtained in a study of cytomegalovirus exposure and HLA in healthy donors (TCRdb year 2017). Background on the whole study: In an earlier analysis of roughly 590 of the donors, 276 Gb of sequence data and 90 million to 120 million unique TCR beta sequences from 150 million to 200 million T cells were reported. A few DR-DQ haplotypes were treated as single units for association and clustering because of strong linkage in the cohort. HLA typing covered class I and class II loci at four-digit resolution. A separate validation cohort of 100 to 150 different subjects was used in addition to the 666-subject first cohort. The study combined high-throughput TCR immunosequencing, statistical association of individual TCRs with disease status, and machine learning to predict cytomegalovirus infection status. Every discovery cohort repertoire had been produced on one sequencing platform. Donor age, sex, ethnicity and CMV serostatus were compiled alongside the repertoire data. The study profiled the T cell repertoires of under 700 subjects by immunosequencing and related them to cytomegalovirus serostatus. Roughly 300 gigabases of sequencing data and approximately 92 million unique TCR sequences made up an early release that covered 500 to 700 HLA-typed donors. The aim of the study was to test whether cataloging public T cell receptors could identify signatures of past pathogen exposure. Among some 400 genotyped donors of the cohort, an average of around 240,000 unique TCR beta nucleotide sequences was sequenced per donor, of which about 19% were non-productive. An earlier analysis of 587 of the donors used high-throughput TCR beta sequencing to judge whether each TCR beta V gene segment behaved as functional or pseudogenic. Typing coverage varied by locus: roughly 629-630 donors for A, B, C, DRB1 and DQB1; approximately 500 for DQA1; some 610 for DPA1; 450 to 480 for DPB1. Of the 350 to 450 genotyped donors, 65% to 90% fell in the genetic ancestry cluster associated with self-reported Caucasian donors. A later analysis re-analyzed previously published TCR beta repertoires from 660 or so donors and added high-resolution HLA genotyping to study TCR occurrence patterns. In the later analysis, no new phenotypic data were used to find candidate immune exposures; instead, reliance was placed on TCR beta sequences and their occurrence across donors. A later genetic analysis took genome-wide SNP genotypes for 398 of the 666 donors and used that subset as a discovery cohort. On the study overall, not on this receptor specifically: Correlated functional status among segregating V segments might be attributable to linkage disequilibrium, but an unknown experimental factor could not be ruled out. The classifier was reported to diagnose cytomegalovirus status with high specificity and sensitivity in both the original and validation cohorts. In an earlier analysis of more than 500 of the donors, most TCR beta V segments appeared in productive rearrangements about 90% or about 30% of the time, broadly matching IMGT annotations. A further reported finding was that TCR beta sequences accurately predicted the HLA-A and HLA-B alleles for most subjects in the first cohort. A later analysis found that most CMV-associated TCR beta chains appeared HLA-restricted, with HLA associations seemingly driven largely by CMV exposure. The earlier analysis of approximately 560 of the donors excluded over 15 rarely observed V segments, including chromosome 9 orphons, because counts were too low. Strong co-occurrence of HLA alleles, especially DR and DQ, made assigning TCR associations to individual alleles difficult. The presence/absence analyses assumed that sequencing depth was roughly uniform across donors, and that assumption may not be true. HLA typing was unavailable for some donors at each locus, so association tests used only the typed subset. The 87-base-pair reads could not distinguish some IMGT-functional V segments, including TRBV6-2 and TRBV6-3, so those segments were excluded. A group of highly shared sequence variants was considered likely to be a technical artifact of the sequencing pipeline. In a later analysis, around 17,000 TCR beta sequences were associated with specific HLA alleles at a false discovery rate of 0.05. In a later analysis, HLA-associated TCR beta chains were found to be more clonally expanded and to have lower generation probabilities than equally common non-associated chains. In vitro tests confirmed that a few of the cytomegalovirus-associated TCR beta chains recognize cytomegalovirus antigens. In the study, approximately 150 TCR beta chains were listed as associated with cytomegalovirus. In a later analysis, several top co-occurrence clusters were reported to appear linked to parvovirus B19, influenza, CMV and Epstein-Barr virus. A later analysis found that TCR association rates varied across HLA loci, with DRB1 alleles showing the most associated TCRs and HLA-C alleles the fewest. An association between a missense DCLRE1C variant and V-gene and J-gene trimming of TCR beta chains was found in a later genetic analysis and replicated in an independent cohort. For the cohort, immune exposure information was limited to CMV serostatus. Only TCR beta chains were sequenced in this cohort, and the absence of alpha or paired-chain data limited detectable features. In a later genetic analysis, fewer N-insertions in productive TCRs were reported among donors in an Asian-associated ancestry cluster than the approximately 630-donor mean. While some public TCRs were present in many individuals, most TCR sequences turned up only very rarely across donors. The authors suggested that the approach could potentially be extended to other disease states and immunological phenotypes.

Receptors were amplified or captured by the immunoSEQ multiplex PCR assay. For the multiplex PCR, a mixture combining 60 forward primers for TCR Vbeta segments and 13 reverse primers for TCR Jbeta segments was used. A multiplex PCR assay on genomic DNA amplified the CDR3 region of rearranged TCR beta genes. The Illumina HiSeq System was used to sequence the amplified TCR beta libraries as 87-base-pair reads. For the original study's pipeline: In a later analysis, some 80 million unique TCR beta chains were counted across the approximately 620 repertoires, and approximately 9.9 million of these chains were shared by at least two donors. To remove PCR and sequencing errors, raw reads were error-corrected and collapsed into unique sequences using a nearest-neighbor algorithm that merged closely related sequences. Alignment of CDR3 sequences to IMGT reference sequences was used to assign V, D and J gene segments. For a sequence to be retained, a match of at least six nucleotides was required to both a V gene segment and a J gene segment. Rearrangements were called productive when the CDR3 lacked stop codons and stayed in frame with V and J; all others were non-productive. CDR3 was defined by IMGT convention, running from the second conserved V-encoded cysteine to the conserved J-encoded phenylalanine. In an earlier analysis of 587 of the donors, sequences lacking an unambiguous match to a single V gene segment were excluded. In an earlier analysis of more than 500 of the donors, a V segment was called functional when productive rearrangements were above 56.7%, and segregating when the standard deviation between donors exceeded 5%. A statistical classification framework was built for diagnosing cytomegalovirus status from the catalog of TCR beta chain sequences. In a later analysis, TCR nucleotide sequences were compared against IMGT/GENE-DB human TR gene sequences so that V and J genes could be assigned. In a later analysis, CDR3 sequences and most-parsimonious VDJ recombination scenarios were assigned using the TCRdist pipeline. In a later analysis, each TCR beta chain was defined by its CDR3 amino acid sequence together with its V-gene family, and reads lacking a unique V-gene family were excluded. In a later analysis, around 600 highly shared, low-generation-probability nucleotide sequences were removed to address suspected cross-contamination and a sequencing artifact. A later analysis calculated a clonal expansion index for each public chain from normalized within-repertoire ranks of inferred template counts. In a later analysis, generation probabilities were computed with a VDJ recombination model fitted to out-of-frame rearrangements, and the resulting probabilities were checked against IGoR. A later analysis scored TCR-TCR, TCR-HLA and TCR-CMV co-occurrence with hypergeometric tests, applying a repertoire-size bias correction to TCR pairs. To estimate false discovery rates, a later analysis permuted the HLA or CMV assignments 20 times. A later analysis grouped co-occurring TCRs with DBSCAN, adding TCRdist sequence similarity when clustering within HLA-allele-positive subsets. Repertoires with fewer than 30,000 or more than 120,000 public chains were left out of co-occurrence clustering, as were about 5 repertoires with anomalous nucleotide sharing. The clones in this table, taken by TCRdb from immuneACCESS, are in-frame only. Not every clone is retained; where verified, under half of the shortfall comes from an unresolved V gene, and the cause of the rest is unknown. Clonal size and the V and J genes are those of that table, whereas D and trimming came from the DNA. The sample table records tens of thousands of clones; around 62% of these occur just once. The top ten clonotypes cover about 5.4% of the sample.

The cysteine opens and the phenylalanine closes a CDR3 of 14 amino acids. CDR3 DNA only is kept here, 42 bases in frame from base 1. Between the V and J ends, shortened by 9 bases and 7 bases respectively, the junction contains 16 bases. The germline V gene specifies MDHEN as CDR1 and SYDVKM as CDR2. The sample was PBMCs. The chain couples TRBV28 to TRBJ1-6; D gene: possibly TRBD1, on 6 matching bases. The source is a woman younger than 45 in good health and CMV-seropositive. The DNA is as follows: TGTGCCAGTAAGACAGGCCGCACCAATTCACCCCTCCACTTT. Translated, it gives CASKTGRTNSPLHF.